The T cell receptor (beta chain) described here comes from a study of control samples from healthy donors and cancer patients. Trimming removed 8 bases at V and 3 bases at J, with 13 bases between. Germline CDR1 is MNHEY and CDR2 is SMNVEV (reference sequence). The CDR3 totals 13 residues. The protocol was immunoSEQ multiplex PCR, while the TCRdb copy is restricted to in-frame clones and leaves out a portion. The sample contains some 80,000 clones, around 94% of which appear only once. Sequenced sample: blood. The source is an older woman in good health. The chain employs TRBV27 and TRBJ1-1; D might be TRBD1 (5 bases). The chain's CDR3 is CASCRVTDTEAFF. CDR3 bases: TGTGCCAGCTGCAGGGTTACGGACACTGAAGCTTTCTTT.